One and the same sample provided the 22 T cell receptor beta chains below, sequenced in a study of control samples from healthy donors and cancer patients. Produced via immunoSEQ multiplex PCR; TCRdb's table is partial and in-frame only. The sample holds some 150,000 clones, nearly 95% seen once. Material: blood. Receptor source: a man aged 45-65 years in good health.

The sample holds one count of this clone. This chain joins TRBV7-2 and TRBJ2-7; a weak D match, TRBD2 (5 bases). The CDR3 totals 13 residues. The germline V gene has CDR1 SGHTA and CDR2 FQGNSA. V gave up 4 bases and J gave up 4 bases, with 11 bases separating them. In DNA, the CDR3 is TGTGCCAGCAGCTCCCGGGTAGCGTACGAGCAGTACTTC. This translates into CASSSRVAYEQYF. The variable domain in full, completed from reference TRBV7-2 and TRBJ2-7, reads GAGVSQSPSNKVTEKGKDVELRCDPISGHTALYWYRQSLGQGLEFLIYFQGNSAPDKSGLPSDRFSAERTGGSVSTLTIQRTQQEDSAVYLCASSSRVAYEQYFGPGTRLTVT.

This sequence joins TRBV2 and TRBJ2-3; TRBD2 matches 9 bases. Trimming removed 7 bases from V and 0 bases from J; junction bases left unmatched: 2. Germline loops: CDR1 SNHLY, CDR2 FYNNEI. This CDR3 spans 14 amino acids. The CDR3 bases are TGTGCCAGCACAACTAGCGGGAGCACAGATACGCAGTATTTT. Protein: CASTTSGSTDTQYF.

The genes are TRBV4-1 and TRBJ2-2; D is unresolved. The CDR3 has 17 amino acids. The germline V gene has CDR1 MGHRA and CDR2 YSYEKL. V dropped 2 bases and J dropped 1 base, with 14 bases sitting between them. The CDR3 region is CASSQPRLGLNTGELFF. The DNA for the CDR3 is TGCGCCAGCAGCCAACCCCGGCTTGGTTTGAACACCGGGGAGCTGTTTTTT.

The genes are TRBV18 and TRBJ1-4; possible D gene TRBD1, 5 bases. In germline, CDR1 is KGHSH, CDR2 LQKENI. CDR3 length equals 15 residues. The V end lost 0 bases, the J end lost 2 bases, and 7 bases lay between the germline ends. The CDR3 bases are TGTGCCAGCTCACCACCAGGGACCACTAATGAAAAACTGTTTTTT. The encoded protein is CASSPPGTTNEKLFF.

In the case of this clone: One junction end does not reproduce the germline sequence, and a read error may be involved. This chain joins TRBV7-7 and TRBJ2-1, with 13 positions matching TRBD2. The germline V gene has CDR1 SSHAT and CDR2 FNYEAQ (reference sequence). CDR3 size: 15 residues. The CDR3 reads CASSPWTSGSNEQFF. CDR3 coding DNA: TGTGCTAGCAGCCCCTGGACTAGCGGGAGCAATGAGCAGTTCTTC.

This clone appeared a single time. The chain carries TRBV15 and TRBJ2-2, with D perhaps matching TRBD2 (5 bases). The V gene's germline CDR1 is LNHNV and CDR2 YYDKDF (reference sequence). This CDR3 spans 15 amino acids. Trimming stripped 2 bases from V and 2 bases from J, with 9 bases between. Here the CDR3 reads CATSRQTTNTGELFF. CDR3 sequence (DNA): TGTGCCACCAGCAGACAGACTACCAACACCGGGGAGCTGTTTTTT.

The chain uses TRBV5-1 and TRBJ2-3; D might be TRBD2 (5 bases). The germline V gene has CDR1 SGHRS and CDR2 YFSETQ. The CDR3 loop spans 16 amino acids. The V and J ends lost 0 bases and 2 bases respectively, with 13 bases between them. CDR3 residues: CASSLVGSEYTDTQYF. The CDR3 nucleotides are TGCGCCAGCAGCTTGGTCGGTAGCGAGTACACAGATACGCAGTATTTT.

The chain links TRBV6-4 to TRBJ2-7; 8 nucleotides line up with TRBD1. V lost 0 bases to trimming and J lost 1 base; unmatched junction nucleotides: 8. This CDR3 is built from 17 residues. Germline values: CDR1 MRHNA, CDR2 SNTAGT. The DNA for the CDR3 is TGTGCCAGCAGTGACTCGACGAGGAGACAGGGGTCCTACGAGCAGTACTTC. Translating it yields CASSDSTRRQGSYEQYF.

Details on this clone: Additional DNA sequences in this sample encode the identical CDR3. The V and J genes are TRBV5-6 and TRBJ1-5; TRBD1 aligns across 7 bases. V shed 1 base, J shed 0 bases, and the junction held 1 base outside the gene matches. This CDR3 contains 15 residues. The germline V gene has CDR1 SGHDT and CDR2 YYEEEE. This CDR3 is CASSLTGVSNQPQHF. CDR3 DNA sequence: TGTGCCAGCAGCTTGACAGGGGTTAGCAATCAGCCCCAGCATTTT.

V gene TRBV6-5 combines with J gene TRBJ2-7; 8 nucleotides align to TRBD1. The trim removed 6 bases at V and 6 bases at J, leaving 7 bases unmatched. Per germline, CDR1 MNHEY and CDR2 SVGAGI. The CDR3 consists of 13 residues. CDR3: CASRRQGTSEQYF. CDR3 DNA: TGTGCCAGCAGGAGACAGGGGACGAGCGAGCAGTACTTC.

The V call is TRBV18, the J call TRBJ2-1; 9 nucleotides line up with TRBD2. This CDR3 has 16 amino acids. Germline CDR1 and CDR2: KGHSH and LQKENI. Trimming cost V 4 bases and J 4 bases; bases outside gene matches: 8. CDR3 bases: TGTGCCAGCTCACTCCGGACTAGCGATAAGTACAATGAGCAGTTCTTC. Translated: CASSLRTSDKYNEQFF.

This clone showed up just once. V and J are TRBV6-6 and TRBJ2-1; possibly TRBD2 for D (6 bases). Germline V lookup: CDR1 MNHNY, CDR2 SVGAGI (reference sequence). The CDR3 totals 15 residues. V lost 2 bases, J lost 4 bases, and 12 bases lay in between. The CDR3 bases are TGTGCCAGCAGTTACGGGGACTCTCTTTACAATGAGCAGTTCTTC. Its translation is CASSYGDSLYNEQFF.

The chain has TRBV14 and TRBJ1-3, with TRBD1 as a possible D gene (5 bases). The CDR3 spans 16 residues. Germline loops: CDR1 SGHDN, CDR2 FVKESK. Trimming stripped 0 bases from V and 5 bases from J, with 14 bases between. The CDR3 loop reads CASSQELGQLRNTIYF. The CDR3 bases are TGTGCCAGCAGCCAAGAATTGGGGCAGCTCAGAAACACCATATATTTT.

This chain links TRBV2 with TRBJ1-5; D is ambiguous. This CDR3 has 15 residues. The germline gives CDR1 SNHLY, CDR2 FYNNEI. V lost 1 base, J lost 3 bases, and 10 bases lay in between. CDR3: CASSEEQLNNQPQHF. CDR3 sequence (DNA): TGTGCCAGCAGTGAAGAACAACTGAACAATCAGCCCCAGCATTTT. Variable domain in full (rest from reference TRBV2 and TRBJ1-5): EPEVTQTPSHQVTQMGQEVILRCVPISNHLYFYWYRQILGQKVEFLVSFYNNEISEKSEIFDDQFSVERPDGSNFTLKIRSTKLEDSAMYFCASSEEQLNNQPQHFGDGTRLSIL.

The chain is built from TRBV29-1 and TRBJ2-3; 10 positions agree with TRBD1. The junction had 6 bases not matched to a gene; V was cut back by 8 bases and J by 1 base. The CDR3 runs 14 residues. CDR1 and CDR2 from the germline V gene are SQVTM and ANQGSEA. In DNA, the CDR3 is TGCAGCTCACGACAGGGGGCGGGCACAGATACGCAGTATTTT. This encodes CSSRQGAGTDTQYF.

CDR3 nucleotide sequence: TGCGCCAGCAGCTTGGTGGACAGGGGGCATGGCTACACCTTC. It specifies CASSLVDRGHGYTF. The V and J genes are TRBV5-1 and TRBJ1-2; TRBD1 agrees at 11 bases. Germline lookup yields CDR1 SGHRS and CDR2 YFSETQ. The ends lost 0 bases at V and 6 bases at J; junction bases unmatched: 1. The CDR3 length is 14 residues. The variable domain in full, completed from reference TRBV5-1 and TRBJ1-2, reads KAGVTQTPRYLIKTRGQQVTLSCSPISGHRSVSWYQQTPGQGLQFLFEYFSETQRNKGNFPGRFSGRQFSNSRSEMNVSTLELGDSALYLCASSLVDRGHGYTFGSGTRLTVV.

As DNA, the CDR3 is TGCGCCAGCAGTGACAGGGCGCCTTCCTACAATGAGCAGTTCTTC. Translating it yields CASSDRAPSYNEQFF. The rearrangement links TRBV10-2 to TRBJ2-1, with D possibly matching TRBD1 (5 bases). Germline CDR1 and CDR2: WSHSY and SAAADI. The CDR3 runs 15 residues. The germline V and J ends were trimmed by 3 bases and 1 base, with 10 bases remaining between them.

The genes are TRBV24-1 and TRBJ1-2; 12 bases agree with TRBD1. The ends lost 4 bases at V and 3 bases at J; junction bases unmatched: 5. This CDR3 is 16 amino acids long. Germline CDR1 KGHDR, CDR2 SFDVKD. This chain's CDR3 is CATSDPGTGGDYGYTF. In nucleotides, the CDR3 is TGTGCCACCAGTGACCCCGGGACAGGGGGCGACTATGGCTACACCTTC.

V and J are TRBV20-1 and TRBJ2-7, with D possibly TRBD1 on 5 matching bases. Trimming took 5 bases from V and 5 from J, leaving 10 bases between them. CDR1 and CDR2 (germline): DFQATT, SNEGSKA (reference sequence). The CDR3 consists of 11 residues. The DNA for the CDR3 is TGCAGTGCTGACAGAACCGACGAGCAGTACTTC. Translated, it gives CSADRTDEQYF.

V usage is TRBV7-9 and J usage is TRBJ1-2, with D possibly being TRBD1 (6 bases). The V and J ends lost 5 bases and 6 bases respectively, with 22 bases between them. Germline CDR1 reads SEHNR; CDR2 reads FQNEAQ (reference sequence). The CDR3 consists of 16 residues. CDR3: CASSRAGGARVDGYTF. The CDR3 DNA follows: TGTGCCAGCAGCCGGGCCGGGGGGGCTCGTGTTGATGGCTACACCTTC.

This chain uses TRBV5-5 with TRBJ1-1; 7 positions match TRBD1. Trimming cost V 4 bases and J 10 bases; bases outside gene matches: 10. The CDR3 loop spans 13 amino acids. The germline CDR1 and CDR2 sequences are SGHKS and YYEKEE (reference sequence). The CDR3: CASSAEGQSRAFF. In nucleotides, the CDR3 is TGTGCCAGCAGCGCGGAGGGACAGTCGAGAGCTTTCTTT.

V and J are TRBV5-1 and TRBJ2-5; 7 nucleotides agree with TRBD2. V shed 6 bases, J shed 3 bases, and the junction held 5 bases outside the gene matches. This CDR3 spans 13 amino acids. The V gene's germline CDR1 is SGHRS and CDR2 YFSETQ. In DNA, the CDR3 is TGCGCCAGCACCCGGGGAGGGGAAGAGACCCAGTACTTC. Protein product: CASTRGGEETQYF.